This TCR beta chain is from a study of shared clonotypes between healthy human individuals. Data came from immunoSEQ multiplex PCR; TCRdb stores just in-frame clones and leaves some out. The table has approximately 2.1 million clones, 93% seen once; the top ten hold about 0.39%. Division of CD4+ cells produced a CD45RA+ naive subset and a CD45RA-negative memory subset. The CDR3 has 13 amino acids. CDR1 is SQVTM, CDR2 ANQGSEA, per germline. Trimming took off 6 bases at V and 0 bases at J, with 8 bases between the two ends. This chain uses TRBV29-1 with TRBJ2-2; the D is unclear. The source of this sequence is a man aged 18 to 29 in good health. Some clones in this sample may be carry-over from other donors' samples. Sequenced: naive CD4+ T cells from PBMCs. Subset denoted: CD45RA+ positively selected. CDR3 DNA sequence: TGCAGCGTCGGCATGGCGAACACCGGGGAGCTGTTTTTT. Protein: CSVGMANTGELFF.